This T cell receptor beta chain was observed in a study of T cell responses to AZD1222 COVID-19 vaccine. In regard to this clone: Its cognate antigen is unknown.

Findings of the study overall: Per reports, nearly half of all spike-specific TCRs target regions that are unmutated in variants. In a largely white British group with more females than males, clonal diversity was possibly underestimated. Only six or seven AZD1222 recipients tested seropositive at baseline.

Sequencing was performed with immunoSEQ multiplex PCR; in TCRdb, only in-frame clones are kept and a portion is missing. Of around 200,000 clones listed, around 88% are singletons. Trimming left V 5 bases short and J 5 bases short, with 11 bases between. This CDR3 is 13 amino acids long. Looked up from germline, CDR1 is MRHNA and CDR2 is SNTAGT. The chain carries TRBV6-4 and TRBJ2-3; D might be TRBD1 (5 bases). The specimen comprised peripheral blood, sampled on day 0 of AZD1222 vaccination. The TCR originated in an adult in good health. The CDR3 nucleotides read TGTGCCAGCAGTCAGGGAACTGTAGATACGCAGTATTTT. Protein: CASSQGTVDTQYF.